Below, 3 T cell receptor beta chains from the same sample are listed, as sequenced in a study of Graves' ophthalmopathy and Graves' hyperthyroidism. The study amplified TCR beta CDR3 regions using RNA transcripts. Following a first-round RT-PCR that used HTBI primers, a second-round multiplex PCR was carried out. TCRdb itself ran the multiplex PCR reads through MiXCR, one entry per CDR3 protein. The sample yields 660,000 or so distinct CDR3 sequences, over 40% seen once. The specimen sequenced was peripheral blood. All receptors derive from an adult man with Graves' ophthalmopathy.

This clonotype was seen ten or more times. This chain uses TRBV19 with TRBJ1-1; tentative D call: TRBD1 (5 bases). The V gene's germline CDR1 is LNHDA and CDR2 SQIVND (reference sequence). Trimming took 5 bases from V and 3 from J, leaving 10 bases between them. The CDR3 sequence is 13 residues long. This CDR3 is CASSVGQYTEAFF. In nucleotides, the CDR3 is TGTGCCAGTAGTGTCGGACAATACACTGAAGCTTTCTTT.

The chain carries TRBV6-6 and TRBJ1-1, with 8 bases lining up with TRBD1. There are 16 residues in the CDR3. Germline trimming cut 2 bases from V and 0 bases from J; bases unmatched to any gene: 5. Germline loops: CDR1 MNHNY, CDR2 SVGAGI (reference sequence). Here the CDR3 reads CASSYGQGAVNTEAFF. The DNA of the CDR3 is TGTGCCAGCAGTTACGGGCAGGGGGCGGTGAACACTGAAGCTTTCTTT.

This clonotype was seen ten or more times. V is TRBV19 and J is TRBJ2-7; 10 nucleotides agree with TRBD2. J lost 0 bases, V lost 5 bases, and 4 bases had no gene match. The CDR3 loop spans 15 amino acids. Per germline, CDR1 LNHDA and CDR2 SQIVND (reference sequence). The CDR3 nucleotides read TGTGCCAGTAGTGTACTAGCGGGGTCCTCCTACGAGCAGTACTTC. Its protein is CASSVLAGSSYEQYF.